What follows are 8 T cell receptor beta chains derived from one specimen sequenced in a study of CD8+ T cells in alopecia areata. Reverse transcription of extracted RNA yielded cDNA, which provided the sequencing template. Assay used: immunoSEQ multiplex PCR; TCRdb lists only in-frame clones, some missing. The table lists just over 150,000 clones, more than 45% of them singletons. The specimen comprised CD8+ T cells sorted from blood, sampled at week 0. These receptors were obtained from a human donor with alopecia areata.

This clone was seen only a few times. This chain uses TRBV7-9 with TRBJ2-2, with a tentative D call TRBD2 (5 bases). Germline-derived CDR1 and CDR2 are SEHNR and FQNEAQ (reference sequence). Trimming shortened V by 2 bases and J by 5 bases, and 6 bases separated the two germline ends. This CDR3 is built from 13 residues. The CDR3 sequence: CASSLPGTGELFF. Here the CDR3 DNA reads TGTGCCAGCAGCTTACCGGGAACCGGGGAGCTGTTTTTT.

The chain recombines TRBV30 with TRBJ2-1, with a weak D call TRBD1 (6 bases). Trimming took off 4 bases at V and 8 bases at J, with 18 bases between the two ends. The CDR3 consists of 14 residues. In germline, CDR1 is GTSNPN, CDR2 SVGIG (reference sequence). DNA of the CDR3: TGTGCCTGGACCTTGGGGCAGGGGATCCATGAGCAGTTCTTC. The encoded protein is CAWTLGQGIHEQFF. Together with reference TRBV30 and TRBJ2-1, the CDR3 gives the full variable domain: SQTIHQWPATLVQPVGSPLSLECTVEGTSNPNLYWYRQAAGRGLQLLFYSVGIGQISSEVPQNLSASRPQDRQFILSSKKLLLSDSGFYLCAWTLGQGIHEQFFGPGTRLTVL.

CDR3 in DNA: TGTGCCAGCAGCCCCGGGGGCATAGGGAATGAGCAGTTCTTC. Translation: CASSPGGIGNEQFF. V is TRBV13 and J is TRBJ2-1; the D call may be TRBD1 or TRBD2 (6 bases each). V lost 5 bases and J 7 bases, leaving 15 bases between the germline ends. CDR3 length: 14 residues. CDR1 PRHDT and CDR2 FYEKMQ come from the germline V gene (reference sequence).

This clone showed up just a few times. The J gene is TRBJ2-5, the V gene TRBV6-6; D is perhaps TRBD1 (6 bases). The CDR3 has 14 amino acids. Per germline, CDR1 MNHNY and CDR2 SVGAGI (reference sequence). V shed 5 bases and J shed 1 base, with 11 bases lying between them. CDR3 nucleotide sequence: TGTGCCAGCAGTCTCGGGACACTCCAAGAGACCCAGTACTTC. Translation: CASSLGTLQETQYF.

The chain is built from TRBV7-8 and TRBJ2-3; D is uncertain. The V end lost 1 base, the J end lost 4 bases, and 6 bases lay between the germline ends. Looked up from germline, CDR1 is SGHVS and CDR2 is FQNEAQ. There are 13 residues in the CDR3. The CDR3 loop is CASSLGRPDTQYF. CDR3 DNA: TGTGCCAGCAGCTTAGGGCGGCCAGATACGCAGTATTTT.

This clone was seen a handful of times. The rearrangement links TRBV6-5 to TRBJ2-3; TRBD2 aligns across 8 bases. V gave up 4 bases and J gave up 4 bases; unmatched junction bases: 7. The germline CDR1 and CDR2 sequences are MNHEY and SVGAGI. This CDR3 has 15 amino acids. CDR3 bases: TGTGCCAGCAGTTCCGGAGGGACTAGAGCAGATACGCAGTATTTT. Protein: CASSSGGTRADTQYF.

The chain carries TRBV4-3 and TRBJ1-2, with D possibly matching TRBD1 (6 bases). The CDR3 loop spans 15 amino acids. Per germline, CDR1 LGHNA and CDR2 YSLEER. The V gene lost 1 base and the J gene lost 2 bases, with 11 bases spanning the gap. The CDR3 region has the DNA TGCGCCAGCAGCCAAGTCGCAGGGGCAAACTATGGCTACACCTTC. Its translation: CASSQVAGANYGYTF.

The rearrangement links TRBV1 to TRBJ2-3; TRBD2, as called in the table, went unchecked against the DNA. TRBV1 constitutes a pseudogene. CDR3 length: 16 amino acids. The CDR3 DNA follows: TGCACCAGCAGCCAAGGACTAGCGTTGGTGGAAGATACGCAGTATTTT. Amino acids: CTSSQGLALVEDTQYF.